The next 20 T cell receptor beta chains were all read from a single sample in a study of Tregs in tolerant kidney transplant recipients. Generated by immunoSEQ multiplex PCR, the TCRdb table keeps only in-frame clones and is missing some. The repertoire holds about 240,000 clones, with approximately 84% as singletons. The sequenced sample was CD4+ T cells from blood. All receptors derive from a human donor in good health.

This clone showed up just once. V gene TRBV5-4 combines with J gene TRBJ2-1; TRBD1 is a possible D gene (5 bases). The ends were cut back, 5 bases at V and 1 base at J, with 16 bases in the middle. The CDR3 is 16 amino acids. Germline V gene lookup returns CDR1 SGHNT and CDR2 YYREEE (reference sequence). CDR3 protein: CASSHDSAPSYNEQFF. The CDR3 DNA reads TGTGCCAGCAGTCACGACAGTGCCCCTTCCTACAATGAGCAGTTCTTC. The variable domain in full, completed from reference TRBV5-4 and TRBJ2-1, reads ETGVTQSPTHLIKTRGQQVTLRCSSQSGHNTVSWYQQALGQGPQFIFQYYREEENGRGNFPPRFSGLQFPNYSSELNVNALELDDSALYLCASSHDSAPSYNEQFFGPGTRLTVL.

The V and J genes are TRBV6-6 and TRBJ2-5; 12 bases line up with TRBD1. The CDR3 contains 15 residues. Unmatched junction bases numbered 6, after V lost 5 bases and J lost 5 bases. Germline CDR1 is MNHNY and CDR2 is SVGAGI (reference sequence). CDR3: CASSVVGTGGETQYF. The CDR3 nucleotides are TGTGCCAGCAGTGTCGTGGGGACAGGGGGCGAGACCCAGTACTTC.

J is TRBJ1-5 and V is TRBV29-1, with a possible D match to TRBD1 (5 bases). In germline, CDR1 is SQVTM, CDR2 ANQGSEA. The CDR3 covers 13 residues. Trimming removed 3 bases at V and 11 bases at J, with 17 bases between. The CDR3 reads CSVETALSRTQHF. The CDR3 DNA reads as TGCAGCGTTGAGACAGCCCTCTCAAGGACCCAGCATTTT.

The chain has TRBV27 and TRBJ1-5; possible D gene TRBD1, 5 bases. Germline V gene data show CDR1 as MNHEY and CDR2 as SMNVEV (reference sequence). The CDR3 covers 19 residues. V lost 7 bases to trimming and J lost 3 bases, with 28 bases between them. The DNA for the CDR3 is TGTGCCAGCATGAGTAGGGGCCCCTACGGATATATCACCAATCAGCCCCAGCATTTT. Translation: CASMSRGPYGYITNQPQHF.

The chain recombines TRBV30 with TRBJ2-5; TRBD1 or TRBD2 may be the D gene (5 bases each). V lost 1 base, J lost 1 base, and 7 bases lay in between. Germline loops: CDR1 GTSNPN, CDR2 SVGIG (reference sequence). The CDR3 loop spans 13 amino acids. CDR3 bases: TGTGCCTGGAGTGGGGGGATCCAAGAGACCCAGTACTTC. Amino acid sequence: CAWSGGIQETQYF.

V and J are TRBV5-1 and TRBJ1-1; the D gene is possibly TRBD1 (5 bases). Germline CDR1 is SGHRS and CDR2 is YFSETQ. V lost 2 bases and J lost 3, with 20 bases in between. There are 17 residues in the CDR3. The CDR3 DNA reads as TGCGCCAGCAGCTTTGGCCCCCAGGTAGGGGACCACACTGAAGCTTTCTTT. It is translated as CASSFGPQVGDHTEAFF.

This sequence joins TRBV7-2 and TRBJ1-1; 9 bases are shared with TRBD1. The CDR3 spans 15 residues. Germline CDR1 is SGHTA and CDR2 is FQGNSA. V dropped 5 bases and J dropped 0; count of bases not matched to a gene: 4. This CDR3 is CASSLGTGMNTEAFF. In DNA form, the CDR3 reads TGTGCCAGCAGCCTCGGGACAGGGATGAACACTGAAGCTTTCTTT.

The rearrangement joins TRBV6-5 to TRBJ2-7; 11 nucleotides agree with TRBD2. Losses at the gene ends were 6 bases for V and 2 bases for J; bases not matched to a gene: 6. The CDR3 sequence is 15 residues long. Germline V lookup: CDR1 MNHEY, CDR2 SVGAGI. CDR3 region: CASRDPGLAAYEQYF. The CDR3 DNA reads as TGTGCCAGCAGAGATCCGGGACTAGCGGCCTACGAGCAGTACTTC.

Concerning this clone itself: Other DNA sequences from this sample encode an identical CDR3 as well. V is TRBV2 and J is TRBJ1-1; perhaps TRBD1 as D (6 bases). Deletions cut 1 base from V and 5 bases from J, with 11 bases between. Germline V gives CDR1 SNHLY, CDR2 FYNNEI. The CDR3 has 14 residues. The CDR3 sequence: CASSEVGGGTEAFF. DNA for the CDR3: TGTGCCAGCAGTGAAGTAGGGGGTGGGACTGAAGCTTTCTTT. Filled out from reference TRBV2 and TRBJ1-1, the complete variable domain reads EPEVTQTPSHQVTQMGQEVILRCVPISNHLYFYWYRQILGQKVEFLVSFYNNEISEKSEIFDDQFSVERPDGSNFTLKIRSTKLEDSAMYFCASSEVGGGTEAFFGQGTRLTVV.

DNA of the CDR3: TGCGCCAGCAGCTTTGACTCTGGAAACACCATATATTTT. Its protein product is CASSFDSGNTIYF. The chain combines TRBV5-1 with TRBJ1-3; the D is unclear. This CDR3 spans 13 amino acids. Germline loops: CDR1 SGHRS, CDR2 YFSETQ. V lost 2 bases and J 0 bases, leaving 3 bases between the germline ends.

V and J are TRBV12-1 and TRBJ1-2. TRBV12-1 corresponds to a pseudogene. The CDR3 consists of 14 residues. The CDR3 reads CASSNRRGLYGYTF. The CDR3 nucleotides read TGTGCCAGCAGCAACCGAAGAGGACTCTATGGCTACACCTTC.

V usage is TRBV30 and J usage is TRBJ1-4, with a weak D call TRBD1 (6 bases). The CDR3 is 16 amino acids. V lost 2 bases and J 4 bases, leaving 17 bases between the germline ends. Germline V gene data show CDR1 as GTSNPN and CDR2 as SVGIG (reference sequence). The CDR3 protein is CAWSHGQRRNNEKLFF. CDR3 nucleotide sequence: TGTGCCTGGAGTCATGGACAGCGGCGGAATAATGAAAAACTGTTTTTT.

The chain links TRBV2 to TRBJ2-7; TRBD2 matches 8 bases. V shed 11 bases and J 3 bases; nucleotides not matched to a gene: 9. CDR1 SNHLY and CDR2 FYNNEI come from the germline V gene. The CDR3 length is 13 residues. The CDR3 region has the DNA TGTGCCGGGGGGATAGCGGGGATCTACGAGCAGTACTTC. It codes for CAGGIAGIYEQYF.

The chain's CDR3 is CASSSQTNYGYTF. The DNA for the CDR3 is TGTGCCAGCAGTTCCCAAACGAACTATGGCTACACCTTC. J is TRBJ1-2 and V is TRBV6-6; D not resolved. Germline values: CDR1 MNHNY, CDR2 SVGAGI (reference sequence). The V gene lost 4 bases and the J gene lost 2 bases, with 8 bases spanning the gap. There are 13 residues in the CDR3.

V usage is TRBV18 and J usage is TRBJ2-3; possibly TRBD2 for D (6 bases). Germline V gives CDR1 KGHSH, CDR2 LQKENI. Between the trimmed V and J ends, which lost 6 bases and 6 bases, there was a span of 13 bases. The CDR3 has 13 residues. CDR3: CASSPRLVDTQYF. CDR3 DNA sequence: TGTGCCAGCTCCCCTCGACTAGTCGATACGCAGTATTTT.

This clone was detected once. This CDR3 is CASSSPGRGHEKLFF. CDR3 DNA sequence: TGTGCCAGCAGTTCCCCGGGGAGGGGACATGAAAAACTGTTTTTT. V gene TRBV6-1 combines with J gene TRBJ1-4, with D perhaps TRBD1 (5 bases). Trimming cost V 5 bases and J 6 bases, with 16 bases left between them. The length of the CDR3 is 15 residues. Germline V gene data show CDR1 as MNHNS and CDR2 as SASEGT.

The chain combines TRBV7-9 with TRBJ1-2; 8 nucleotides align to TRBD1. V trimming: 3 bases; J trimming: 4 bases; junction bases outside the gene matches: 7. Looked up from germline, CDR1 is SEHNR and CDR2 is FQNEAQ (reference sequence). The length of the CDR3 is 15 residues. In DNA, the CDR3 is TGTGCCAGCAGCTTGGTGACAGGGGATTCCTATGGCTACACCTTC. As protein: CASSLVTGDSYGYTF. Full variable domain (outside the CDR3, taken from reference TRBV7-9 and TRBJ1-2): DTGVSQNPRHKITKRGQNVTFRCDPISEHNRLYWYRQTLGQGPEFLTYFQNEAQLEKSRLLSDRFSAERPKGSFSTLEIQRTEQGDSAMYLCASSLVTGDSYGYTFGSGTRLTVV.

The chain carries TRBV7-9 and TRBJ2-7; D not certain. With 5 bases removed from V and 6 bases from J, the gap between germline ends came to 11 bases. Germline-derived CDR1 and CDR2 are SEHNR and FQNEAQ (reference sequence). The CDR3 is made up of 12 amino acids. Written as DNA, the CDR3 is TGTGCCAGCAGCACCCATGCTTCCGAGCAGTACTTC. It codes for CASSTHASEQYF. Looking up the rest from reference TRBV7-9 and TRBJ2-7 gives the full variable domain: DTGVSQNPRHKITKRGQNVTFRCDPISEHNRLYWYRQTLGQGPEFLTYFQNEAQLEKSRLLSDRFSAERPKGSFSTLEIQRTEQGDSAMYLCASSTHASEQYFGPGTRLTVT.

The chain recombines TRBV5-4 with TRBJ2-7, with 12 bases fitting TRBD1. From germline, CDR1 is SGHNT and CDR2 YYREEE (reference sequence). The V segment lost 4 bases and the J segment 5 bases; nucleotides outside the gene matches: 10. This CDR3 spans 16 amino acids. The CDR3 DNA sequence: TGTGCCAGCAGCGACCCCCCGGGACAGGGGGCTAACGAGCAGTACTTC. Translation gives CASSDPPGQGANEQYF.

The table lists this clone with a few counts. The same CDR3 arises from other DNA sequences in this sample as well. The chain joins TRBV18 to TRBJ1-1; D might be TRBD1 (5 bases). Germline CDR1 and CDR2: KGHSH and LQKENI. The CDR3 is 13 amino acids. Deletions cut 3 bases from V and 1 base from J, with 6 bases between. Here the CDR3 reads CASSPGQNTEAFF. The CDR3 coding sequence is TGTGCCAGCTCACCCGGACAGAACACTGAAGCTTTCTTT. Drawing the rest from reference TRBV18 and TRBJ1-1, the complete variable domain is NAGVMQNPRHLVRRRGQEARLRCSPMKGHSHVYWYRQLPEEGLKFMVYLQKENIIDESGMPKERFSAEFPKEGPSILRIQQVVRGDSAAYFCASSPGQNTEAFFGQGTRLTVV.